The clone carrying this T cell receptor (beta chain) was detected only a few times. Its antigen is still unknown. Sequencing was performed with immunoSEQ multiplex PCR; in TCRdb, only in-frame clones are kept and a portion is missing. The data hold approximately 5,300 clones, with 32% observed a single time. The CDR3 runs 15 residues. Germline V gene data show CDR1 as MNHGY and CDR2 as SAAAGT. Trimming at V came to 7 bases and at J to 4 bases, leaving 10 bases not matched to a gene. The sample is drawn from a study of T cells in localized non-small cell lung cancer. Study observations and caveats: Within adjacent lung there appeared a median about 54 of the top 100 tumor clones. Uninvolved adjacent lung showed peak T cell clonality, exceeding tumor.

V gene TRBV6-8 combines with J gene TRBJ1-2, with 9 bases identical to TRBD1. This receptor was taken from a male donor at least 60 years old with stage III lung adenocarcinoma. The sample in question was lung tumor tissue, obtained before any cancer treatment. In DNA form, the CDR3 reads TGTGCCAGCAACCCCGAGGGGACAGGGTTCTATGGCTACACCTTC. Protein product: CASNPEGTGFYGYTF.